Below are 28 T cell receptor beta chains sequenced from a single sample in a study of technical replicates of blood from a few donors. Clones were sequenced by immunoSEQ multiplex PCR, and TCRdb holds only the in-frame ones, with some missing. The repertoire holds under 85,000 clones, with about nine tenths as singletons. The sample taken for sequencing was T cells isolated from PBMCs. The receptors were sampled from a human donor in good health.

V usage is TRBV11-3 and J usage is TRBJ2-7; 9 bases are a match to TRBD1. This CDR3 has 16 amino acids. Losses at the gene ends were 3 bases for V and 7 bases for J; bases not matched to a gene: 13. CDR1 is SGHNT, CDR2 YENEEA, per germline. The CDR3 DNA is TGTGCCAGCAGCTTTGACGGACAGGGGCCAGAGGAGGAGCAGTACTTC. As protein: CASSFDGQGPEEEQYF.

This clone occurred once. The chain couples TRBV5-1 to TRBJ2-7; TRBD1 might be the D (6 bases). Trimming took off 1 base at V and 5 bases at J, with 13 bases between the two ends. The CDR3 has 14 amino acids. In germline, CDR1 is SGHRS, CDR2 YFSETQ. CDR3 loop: CASSLKQGRDEQYF. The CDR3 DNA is TGCGCCAGCAGCTTGAAACAGGGAAGGGACGAGCAGTACTTC.

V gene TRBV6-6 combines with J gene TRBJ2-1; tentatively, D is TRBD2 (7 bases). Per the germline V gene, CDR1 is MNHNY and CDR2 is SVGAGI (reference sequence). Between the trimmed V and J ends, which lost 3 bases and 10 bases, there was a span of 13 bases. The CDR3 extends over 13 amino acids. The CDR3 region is CASSYGGAGEQFF. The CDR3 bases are TGTGCCAGCAGTTATGGGGGGGCAGGGGAGCAGTTCTTC.

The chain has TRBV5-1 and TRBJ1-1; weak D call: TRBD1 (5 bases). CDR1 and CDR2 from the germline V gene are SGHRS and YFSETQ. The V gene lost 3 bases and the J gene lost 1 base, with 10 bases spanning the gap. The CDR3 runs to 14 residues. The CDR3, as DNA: TGCGCCAGCAGCTCGCCGGGGGGGAACACTGAAGCTTTCTTT. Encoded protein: CASSSPGGNTEAFF.

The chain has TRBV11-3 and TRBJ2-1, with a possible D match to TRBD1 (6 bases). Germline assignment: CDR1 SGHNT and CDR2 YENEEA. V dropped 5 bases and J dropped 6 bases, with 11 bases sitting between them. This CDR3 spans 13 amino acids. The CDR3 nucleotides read TGTGCCAGCAGCATAGGACAGTTCAATGAGCAGTTCTTC. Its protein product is CASSIGQFNEQFF.

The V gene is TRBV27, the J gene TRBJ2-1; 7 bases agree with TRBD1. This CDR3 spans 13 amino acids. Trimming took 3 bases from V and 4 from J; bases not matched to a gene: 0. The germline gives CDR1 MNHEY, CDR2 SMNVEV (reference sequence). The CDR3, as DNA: TGTGCCAGCAGTTTGGGACAGTACAATGAGCAGTTCTTC. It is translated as CASSLGQYNEQFF.

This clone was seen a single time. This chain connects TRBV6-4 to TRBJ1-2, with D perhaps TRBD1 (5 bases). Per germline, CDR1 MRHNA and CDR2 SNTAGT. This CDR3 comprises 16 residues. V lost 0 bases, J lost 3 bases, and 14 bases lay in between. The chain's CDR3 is CASSDSKQDLYYGYTF. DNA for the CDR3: TGTGCCAGCAGTGACTCGAAACAGGATCTTTACTATGGCTACACCTTC.

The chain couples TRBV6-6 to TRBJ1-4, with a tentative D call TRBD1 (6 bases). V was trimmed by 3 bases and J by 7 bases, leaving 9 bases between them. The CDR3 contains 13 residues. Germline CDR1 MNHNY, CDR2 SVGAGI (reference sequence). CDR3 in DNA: TGTGCCAGCAGTTATAGGGGGAGTGAAAAACTGTTTTTT. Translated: CASSYRGSEKLFF.

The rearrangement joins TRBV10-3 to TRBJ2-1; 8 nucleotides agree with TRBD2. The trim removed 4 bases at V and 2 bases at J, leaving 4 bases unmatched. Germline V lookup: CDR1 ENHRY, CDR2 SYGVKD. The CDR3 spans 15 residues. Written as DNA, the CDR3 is TGTGCCATCAGTGCCACTAGCGGAACCTACAATGAGCAGTTCTTC. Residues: CAISATSGTYNEQFF.

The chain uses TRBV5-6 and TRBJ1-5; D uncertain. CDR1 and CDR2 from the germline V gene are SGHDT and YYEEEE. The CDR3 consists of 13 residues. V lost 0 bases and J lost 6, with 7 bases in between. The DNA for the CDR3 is TGTGCCAGCAGCTTGGCCGAGTTTCAGCCCCAGCATTTT. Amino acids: CASSLAEFQPQHF.

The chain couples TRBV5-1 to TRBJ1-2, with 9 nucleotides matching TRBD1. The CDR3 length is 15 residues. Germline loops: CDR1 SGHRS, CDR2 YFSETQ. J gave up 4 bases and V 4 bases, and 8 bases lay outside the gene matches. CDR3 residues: CASSARDREIYGYTF. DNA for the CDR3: TGCGCCAGCAGCGCGAGGGACAGGGAAATCTATGGCTACACCTTC.

CDR3 in amino acids: CASSLAGVGDTQYF. Written as DNA, the CDR3 is TGTGCCAGCAGCCTAGCGGGAGTAGGAGATACGCAGTATTTT. The V call is TRBV11-2, the J call TRBJ2-3; 10 positions agree with TRBD2. CDR3 length: 14 residues. Losses at the gene ends were 5 bases for V and 5 bases for J; bases not matched to a gene: 4. Germline loops: CDR1 SGHAT, CDR2 FQNNGV. Based on the CDR3 plus reference TRBV11-2 and TRBJ2-3, the full variable domain is EAGVAQSPRYKIIEKRQSVAFWCNPISGHATLYWYQQILGQGPKLLIQFQNNGVVDDSQLPKDRFSAERLKGVDSTLKIQPAKLEDSAVYLCASSLAGVGDTQYFGPGTRLTVL.

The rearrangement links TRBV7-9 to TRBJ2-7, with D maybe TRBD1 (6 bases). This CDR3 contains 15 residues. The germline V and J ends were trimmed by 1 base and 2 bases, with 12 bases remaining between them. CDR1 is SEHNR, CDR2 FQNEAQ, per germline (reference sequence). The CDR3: CASSLDGTFAYEQYF. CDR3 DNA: TGTGCCAGCAGCTTAGACGGGACATTCGCCTACGAGCAGTACTTC.

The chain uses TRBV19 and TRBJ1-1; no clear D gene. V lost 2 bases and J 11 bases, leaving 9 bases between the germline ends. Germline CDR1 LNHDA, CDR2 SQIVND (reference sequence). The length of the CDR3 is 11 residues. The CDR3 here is CASSIPGSAFF. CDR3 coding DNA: TGTGCCAGTAGTATACCGGGTTCGGCTTTCTTT.

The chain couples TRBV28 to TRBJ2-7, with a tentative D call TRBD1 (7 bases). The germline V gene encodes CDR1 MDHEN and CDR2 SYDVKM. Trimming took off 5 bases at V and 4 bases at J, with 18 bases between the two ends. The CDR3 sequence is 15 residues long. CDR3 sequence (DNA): TGTGCCAGCAGTCCCCGCGGGACAGCTGATTACGAGCAGTACTTC. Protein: CASSPRGTADYEQYF. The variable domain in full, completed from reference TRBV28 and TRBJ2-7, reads DVKVTQSSRYLVKRTGEKVFLECVQDMDHENMFWYRQDPGLGLRLIYFSYDVKMKEKGDIPEGYSVSREKKERFSLILESASTNQTSMYLCASSPRGTADYEQYFGPGTRLTVT.

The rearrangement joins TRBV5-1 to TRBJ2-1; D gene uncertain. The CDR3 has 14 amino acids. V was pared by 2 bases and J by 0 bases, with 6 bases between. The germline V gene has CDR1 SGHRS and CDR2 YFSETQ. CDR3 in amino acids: CASSLSSSYNEQFF. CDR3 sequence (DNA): TGCGCCAGCAGCTTATCTAGCTCCTACAATGAGCAGTTCTTC.

The CDR3 protein is CASSRDSNSPLHF. CDR3 sequence (DNA): TGCGCCAGTTCTAGGGACAGCAATTCACCCCTCCACTTT. The V gene is TRBV5-1, the J gene TRBJ1-6; 7 bases align to TRBD1. The junction had 6 bases not matched to a gene; V was cut back by 8 bases and J by 7 bases. This CDR3 comprises 13 residues. Germline V gives CDR1 SGHRS, CDR2 YFSETQ.

The CDR3, as DNA: TGTGCCAGCAGCCTCGACATTGGCATTCAGTACTTC. It codes for CASSLDIGIQYF. The genes are TRBV5-5 and TRBJ2-4; D gene ambiguous. Looked up from germline, CDR1 is SGHKS and CDR2 is YYEKEE (reference sequence). V was pared by 4 bases and J by 9 bases, with 11 bases between. This CDR3 has 12 residues.

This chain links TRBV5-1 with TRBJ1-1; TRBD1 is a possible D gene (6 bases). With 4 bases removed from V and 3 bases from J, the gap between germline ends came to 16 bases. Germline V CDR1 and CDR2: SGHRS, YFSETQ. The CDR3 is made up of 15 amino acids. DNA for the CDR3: TGCGCCAGCAGCCGCTCAGGGGCTAGGTACACTGAAGCTTTCTTT. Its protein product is CASSRSGARYTEAFF.

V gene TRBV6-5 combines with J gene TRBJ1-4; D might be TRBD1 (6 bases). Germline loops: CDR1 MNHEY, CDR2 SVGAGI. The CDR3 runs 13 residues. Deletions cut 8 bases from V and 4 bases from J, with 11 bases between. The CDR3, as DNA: TGTGCCAGCCAAACAGGGAATAATGAAAAACTGTTTTTT. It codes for CASQTGNNEKLFF.

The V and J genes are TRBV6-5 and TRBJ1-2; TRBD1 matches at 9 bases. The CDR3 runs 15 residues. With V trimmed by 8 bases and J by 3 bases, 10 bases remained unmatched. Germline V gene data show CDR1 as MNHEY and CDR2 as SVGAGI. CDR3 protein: CASGEQGAVDYGYTF. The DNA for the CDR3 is TGTGCCAGCGGAGAACAGGGGGCGGTAGACTATGGCTACACCTTC.

As DNA, the CDR3 is TGTGCCAGCAGTATTCCGAACGGGGATACGCAGTATTTT. Residues: CASSIPNGDTQYF. The rearrangement uses TRBV7-8 and TRBJ2-3, with D uncertain. CDR3 length: 13 amino acids. The V and J ends lost 6 bases and 6 bases respectively, with 13 bases between them. Germline V gives CDR1 SGHVS, CDR2 FQNEAQ.

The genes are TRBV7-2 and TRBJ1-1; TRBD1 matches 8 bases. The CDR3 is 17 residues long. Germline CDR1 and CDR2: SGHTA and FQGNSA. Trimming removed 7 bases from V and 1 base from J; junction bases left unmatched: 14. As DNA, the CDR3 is TGTGCCAGCACCCGTCCCTCGGTGGACAGGGAGAACACTGAAGCTTTCTTT. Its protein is CASTRPSVDRENTEAFF.

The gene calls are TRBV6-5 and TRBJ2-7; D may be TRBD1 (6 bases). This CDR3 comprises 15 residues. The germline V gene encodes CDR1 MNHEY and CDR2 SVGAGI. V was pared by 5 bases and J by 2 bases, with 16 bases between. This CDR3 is CASSHPKQGTYEQYF. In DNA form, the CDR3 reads TGTGCCAGCAGTCACCCGAAGCAGGGGACCTACGAGCAGTACTTC.

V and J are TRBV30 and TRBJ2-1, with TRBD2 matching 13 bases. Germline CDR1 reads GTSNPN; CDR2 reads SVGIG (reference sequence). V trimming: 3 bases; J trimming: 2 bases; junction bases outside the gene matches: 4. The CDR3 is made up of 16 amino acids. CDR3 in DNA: TGTGCCTGGAGCCCGGGACTAGCGGGAACCTACAATGAGCAGTTCTTC. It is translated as CAWSPGLAGTYNEQFF. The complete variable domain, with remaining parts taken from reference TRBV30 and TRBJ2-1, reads SQTIHQWPATLVQPVGSPLSLECTVEGTSNPNLYWYRQAAGRGLQLLFYSVGIGQISSEVPQNLSASRPQDRQFILSSKKLLLSDSGFYLCAWSPGLAGTYNEQFFGPGTRLTVL.

The CDR3 sequence is CASSPLDRATPYEQYF. For the CDR3, the DNA is TGTGCCAGCTCACCCCTAGACAGGGCTACTCCCTACGAGCAGTACTTC. The rearrangement joins TRBV18 to TRBJ2-7; 7 nucleotides match TRBD1. The CDR3 extends over 16 amino acids. V was clipped by 3 bases and J by 2 bases; unmatched bases: 10. Germline lookup yields CDR1 KGHSH and CDR2 LQKENI.

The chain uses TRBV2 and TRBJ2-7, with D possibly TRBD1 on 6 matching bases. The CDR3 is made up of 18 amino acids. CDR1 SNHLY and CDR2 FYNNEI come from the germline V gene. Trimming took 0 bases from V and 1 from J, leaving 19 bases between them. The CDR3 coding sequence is TGTGCCAGCAGTGAAGCGCTTCCCACCGGACAGCTATCCTACGAGCAGTACTTC. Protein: CASSEALPTGQLSYEQYF. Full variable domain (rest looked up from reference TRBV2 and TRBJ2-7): EPEVTQTPSHQVTQMGQEVILRCVPISNHLYFYWYRQILGQKVEFLVSFYNNEISEKSEIFDDQFSVERPDGSNFTLKIRSTKLEDSAMYFCASSEALPTGQLSYEQYFGPGTRLTVT.

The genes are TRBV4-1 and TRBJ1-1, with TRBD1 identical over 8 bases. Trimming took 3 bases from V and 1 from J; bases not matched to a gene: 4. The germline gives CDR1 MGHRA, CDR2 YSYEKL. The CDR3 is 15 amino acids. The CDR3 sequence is CASSQWTGKNTEAFF. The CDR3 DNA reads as TGCGCCAGCAGCCAGTGGACAGGGAAGAACACTGAAGCTTTCTTT.